Detailed here is one T cell receptor (beta chain). Its antigen is unidentified. The source of the sample is a study of CD8+ T cells in alopecia areata. Study-level points and caveats: It was observed that many expanded lesional clones persisted in scalp and blood during tofacitinib. For lesional scalp, especially alopecia totalis/universalis, clonality was higher than in normal scalp. Normal-skin resident alphabeta T cells also appear among scalp sample sequences.

V lost 5 bases and J 6 bases, leaving 15 bases between the germline ends. The CDR3 extends over 14 amino acids. Looked up from germline, CDR1 is SGHTA and CDR2 is FQGNSA. RNA extraction was followed by reverse transcription into cDNA, which acted as the sequencing template. Method: immunoSEQ multiplex PCR; TCRdb's copy keeps in-frame clones and lacks some. The table includes roughly 6,000 clones, roughly 67% detected once. As for treatment: oral pan-JAK inhibitor, 5-10 mg twice daily. Researchers took lesional scalp punch biopsies and peripheral blood from people who were alopecia areata patients. The source is a human donor with alopecia areata. This chain links TRBV7-2 with TRBJ2-3; tentative D call: TRBD1 (5 bases). The sample here was skin, taken at approximately week 30, from a patient treated with tofacitinib. CDR3 residues: CASSPYQGSDTQYF. The CDR3 bases are TGTGCCAGCAGCCCCTACCAGGGATCGGATACGCAGTATTTT. Combining the CDR3 with reference TRBV7-2 and TRBJ2-3 gives the whole variable domain GAGVSQSPSNKVTEKGKDVELRCDPISGHTALYWYRQSLGQGLEFLIYFQGNSAPDKSGLPSDRFSAERTGGSVSTLTIQRTQQEDSAVYLCASSPYQGSDTQYFGPGTRLTVL.